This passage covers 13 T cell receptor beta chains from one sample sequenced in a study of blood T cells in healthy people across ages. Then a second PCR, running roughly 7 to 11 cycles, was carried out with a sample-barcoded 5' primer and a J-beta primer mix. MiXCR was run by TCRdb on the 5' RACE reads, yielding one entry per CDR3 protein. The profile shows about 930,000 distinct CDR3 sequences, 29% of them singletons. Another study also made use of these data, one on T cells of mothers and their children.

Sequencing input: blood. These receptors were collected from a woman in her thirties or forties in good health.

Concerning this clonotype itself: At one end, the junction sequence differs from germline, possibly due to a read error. The chain's CDR3 is CASGRDRGSGANVRTF. The CDR3 nucleotides are TGTGCCAGCGGCCGGGACAGGGGGTCTGGGGCCAACGTCCGGACTTTC. The chain links TRBV12-3 or TRBV12-4 to TRBJ2-6; 11 positions match TRBD1. The CDR3 runs to 16 residues.

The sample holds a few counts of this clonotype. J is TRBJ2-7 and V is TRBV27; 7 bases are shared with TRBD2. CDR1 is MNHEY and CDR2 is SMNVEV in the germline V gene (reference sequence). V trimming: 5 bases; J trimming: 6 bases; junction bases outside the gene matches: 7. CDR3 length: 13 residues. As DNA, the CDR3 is TGTGCCAGCAGTCCGGGGGGAGCATCCGAGCAGTACTTC. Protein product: CASSPGGASEQYF.

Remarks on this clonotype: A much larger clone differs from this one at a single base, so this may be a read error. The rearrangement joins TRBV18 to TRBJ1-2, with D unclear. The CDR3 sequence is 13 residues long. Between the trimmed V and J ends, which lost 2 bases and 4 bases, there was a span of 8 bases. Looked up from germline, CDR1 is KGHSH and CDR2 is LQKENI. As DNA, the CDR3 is TGTGCCAGCTCACCAAAGGATGGCTATGGCTACACCTTC. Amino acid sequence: CASSPKDGYGYTF.

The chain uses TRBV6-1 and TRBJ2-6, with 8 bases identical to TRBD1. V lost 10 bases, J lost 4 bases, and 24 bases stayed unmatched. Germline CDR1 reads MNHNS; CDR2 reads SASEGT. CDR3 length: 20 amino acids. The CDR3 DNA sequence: TGTGCCACCAAGGGCCTGTCAGGGACAGGAGTCTTTGCGGGGGCCAACGTCCTGACTTTC. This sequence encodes CATKGLSGTGVFAGANVLTF.

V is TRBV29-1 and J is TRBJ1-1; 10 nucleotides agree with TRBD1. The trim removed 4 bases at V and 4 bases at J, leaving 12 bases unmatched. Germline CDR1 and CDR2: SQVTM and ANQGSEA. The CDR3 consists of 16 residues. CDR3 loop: CSVVTGKRQGATEAFF. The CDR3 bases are TGCAGCGTTGTTACGGGTAAGAGACAGGGGGCCACTGAAGCTTTCTTT.

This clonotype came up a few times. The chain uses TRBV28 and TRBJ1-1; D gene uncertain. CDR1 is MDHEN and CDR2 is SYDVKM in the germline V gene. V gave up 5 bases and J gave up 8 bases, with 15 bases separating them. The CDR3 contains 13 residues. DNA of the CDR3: TGTGCCAGCAGTCCGAAAGGACGCACCGAAGCTTTCTTT. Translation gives CASSPKGRTEAFF. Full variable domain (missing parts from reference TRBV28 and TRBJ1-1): DVKVTQSSRYLVKRTGEKVFLECVQDMDHENMFWYRQDPGLGLRLIYFSYDVKMKEKGDIPEGYSVSREKKERFSLILESASTNQTSMYLCASSPKGRTEAFFGQGTRLTVV.

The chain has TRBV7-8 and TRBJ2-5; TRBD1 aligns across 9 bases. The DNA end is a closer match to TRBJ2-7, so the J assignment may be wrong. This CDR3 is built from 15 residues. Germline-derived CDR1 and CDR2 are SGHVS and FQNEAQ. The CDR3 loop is CASSLYRDRVHEQYF. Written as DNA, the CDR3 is TGTGCCAGCAGCCTGTACCGGGACAGGGTCCACGAGCAGTACTTC.

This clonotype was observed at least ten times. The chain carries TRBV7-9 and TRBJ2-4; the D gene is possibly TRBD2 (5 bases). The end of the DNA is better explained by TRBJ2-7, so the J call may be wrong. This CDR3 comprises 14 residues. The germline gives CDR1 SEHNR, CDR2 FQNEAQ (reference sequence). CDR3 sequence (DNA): TGTGCCAGCAGCCCCCCTGGCAGAGGAGGCGAGCAGTACTTC. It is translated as CASSPPGRGGEQYF.

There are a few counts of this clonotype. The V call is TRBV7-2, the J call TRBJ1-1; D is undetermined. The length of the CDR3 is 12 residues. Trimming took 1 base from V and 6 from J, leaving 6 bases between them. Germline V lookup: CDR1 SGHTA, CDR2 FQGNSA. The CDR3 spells CASSLVLSEAFF. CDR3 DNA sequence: TGTGCCAGCAGCTTAGTTTTGTCTGAAGCTTTCTTT.

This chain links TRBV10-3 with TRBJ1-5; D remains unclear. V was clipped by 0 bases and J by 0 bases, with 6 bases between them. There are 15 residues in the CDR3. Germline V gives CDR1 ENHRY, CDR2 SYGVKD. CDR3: CAISESGFSNQPQHF. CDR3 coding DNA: TGTGCCATCAGTGAGTCAGGGTTTAGCAATCAGCCCCAGCATTTT.

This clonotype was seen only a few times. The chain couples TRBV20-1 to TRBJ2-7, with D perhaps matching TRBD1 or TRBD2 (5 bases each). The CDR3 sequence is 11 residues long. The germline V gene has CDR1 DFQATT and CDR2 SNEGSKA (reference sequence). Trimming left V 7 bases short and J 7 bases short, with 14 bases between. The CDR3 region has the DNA TGCAGTGATTTGAGGGGAACGGAGCAGTACTTC. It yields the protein CSDLRGTEQYF.

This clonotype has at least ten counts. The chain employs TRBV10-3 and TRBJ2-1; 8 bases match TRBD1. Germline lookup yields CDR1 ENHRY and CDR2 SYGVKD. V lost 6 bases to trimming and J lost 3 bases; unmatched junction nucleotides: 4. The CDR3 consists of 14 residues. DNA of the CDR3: TGTGCCATCAGAGGGACAGGCAACTACAATGAGCAGTTCTTC. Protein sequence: CAIRGTGNYNEQFF.

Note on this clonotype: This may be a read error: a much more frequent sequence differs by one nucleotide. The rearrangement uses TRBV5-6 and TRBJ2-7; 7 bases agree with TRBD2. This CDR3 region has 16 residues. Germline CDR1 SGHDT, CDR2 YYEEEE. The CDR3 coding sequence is TGTGCCCGCAGCTCCTATAAACTGACTAGCCTCCACGAGCAGTACTTC. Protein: CARSSYKLTSLHEQYF.